A single TCR beta chain is shown here with its context. The antigen is not known. CDR1 is MDHEN, CDR2 SYDVKM, per germline. Germline trimming cut 5 bases from V and 8 bases from J; bases unmatched to any gene: 20. The CDR3 extends over 18 amino acids. This sample is drawn from a study of T cell responses to AZD1222 COVID-19 vaccine. Regarding the study as a whole: Baseline seropositives among AZD1222 recipients totaled only five or six.

Sequencing used immunoSEQ multiplex PCR; TCRdb keeps in-frame clones, though not all of them. The sample lists 140,000 to 150,000 clones; approximately 90% were seen once. The sequenced sample was peripheral blood, obtained on day 0 of AZD1222 vaccination. The TCR sequence derives from an adult in good health. The chain recombines TRBV28 with TRBJ2-3; 9 bases map to TRBD2. The CDR3 protein is CASSLKTGLAPTGGTQYF. The CDR3 DNA reads as TGTGCCAGCAGTCTAAAGACAGGACTAGCGCCCACCGGGGGTACGCAGTATTTT.